The clone carrying this T cell receptor (beta chain) was picked up one time. Its target is unknown. This specimen comes from a study of glioma-infiltrating T cells after dendritic cell vaccination. Notes on the study in general: Survival was not directly related to TCR clonality in these patients.

The protocol was immunoSEQ multiplex PCR, while the TCRdb copy is restricted to in-frame clones and leaves out a portion. The sample contains tens of thousands of clones, roughly 91% of which appear only once. Time point noted: after dendritic cell vaccination, including at tumor progression/relapse. This CDR3 spans 16 amino acids. V shed 4 bases and J 5 bases; nucleotides not matched to a gene: 9. CDR1 is SGHNT, CDR2 YENEEA, per germline. The J gene is TRBJ2-3, the V gene TRBV11-3; TRBD2 matches at 10 bases. The sample here was blood, taken after dendritic cell vaccination. This clonotype was obtained from a human donor with glioblastoma. CDR3 sequence reads: CASSSSSGGQGDTQYF. The CDR3 coding sequence is TGTGCCAGCAGCTCCTCTAGCGGGGGTCAAGGAGATACGCAGTATTTT. Based on the CDR3 plus reference TRBV11-3 and TRBJ2-3, the full variable domain is EAGVVQSPRYKIIEKKQPVAFWCNPISGHNTLYWYLQNLGQGPELLIRYENEEAVDDSQLPKDRFSAERLKGVDSTLKIQPAELGDSAVYLCASSSSSGGQGDTQYFGPGTRLTVL.